The rows below give T cell receptor beta chains drawn from one sample of a study of low-dose radiotherapy and immunotherapy resistance in tumors. TCRdb reprocessed the reads via MiXCR and lists one record per CDR3 protein. The sample lists about 97,000 distinct CDR3 sequences, 20% to 25% seen once, with approximately 4% in the top ten. Sequencing used PBMCs, obtained after low-dose radiotherapy plus immunotherapy. Receptors originate from a male donor with prostate cancer. Both conserved end residues are part of each CDR3.

TRBV29-1,CSVQGWGYTF
TRBV4-1,CASSQAASTNYGYTF
TRBV21-1,CAISRGAANQPQHF
TRBV9,CASSVAGNTIYF
TRBV7-9,CASSLPPGQPQHF
TRBV6-1,CASSHDSGGNQPQHF
TRBV4-2,CASSQDVGAVDTQYF
TRBV18,CASSPPGQGAGDEQYF
TRBV3-1,CASSQEDRAYEQYF
TRBV7-8,CASSLVGGPQHF
TRBV14,CASSQELGQPQHF
TRBV18,CASSPPSSGDNEQFF
TRBV7-6,CASSLDGDTIYF
TRBV19,CASSALTVGGGYGYTF
TRBV7-2,CASSETGQGFYEQYF
TRBV20-1,CSAYPGGRQETQYF
TRBV5-1,CASSPQSPANTGELLFF
TRBV12-3/TRBV12-4,CASHQGWNTEAFF
TRBV2,CASSEARGDQPQHF
TRBV7-8,CASSAVTGQQGYTF
TRBV5-1,CASSFGPTGDTQYF
TRBV10-1,CASSESLAGGSETQYF
TRBV20-1,CSARGGGVGTDTQYF
TRBV12-3/TRBV12-4,CASSFGKMNTEAFF
TRBV6-6,CASTKGTPDYEQYF
TRBV27,CASSLNGPGNEQYF
TRBV6-2/TRBV6-3,CASSYSGTEIITGELFF
TRBV20-1,CSATRSGQPQHF
TRBV21-1,CASKLLNEQFF
TRBV29-1,CSVVGRGEFQNIQYF
TRBV19,CASSMAVEKLFF
TRBV23-1,CASSQCGTADEKLFF
TRBV12-3/TRBV12-4,CASSPSRRLYGYTF
TRBV13,CASSLRSGGNQETQYF
TRBV4-2,CASSQDRGTGQETQYF
TRBV5-5,CASSLRGLAGEAEQYF
TRBV7-8,CASSLDRTGGYYGYTF
TRBV6-2/TRBV6-3,CASSGTGQQMMNTEAFF
TRBV6-2/TRBV6-3,CASSPGTREQLTQYF
TRBV5-4,CASSAGTGGYNEQFF
TRBV20-1,CSARDGGASYEQYF
TRBV4-1,CASTQGGGPNTQYF
TRBV7-6,CASSDRATRAGELFF
TRBV4-3,CASSARGDSYNEQFF
TRBV7-8,CASSSADAGGVYEQYF
TRBV4-3,CASSQATGYYEQYF
TRBV5-1,CASSLGLDGGEAFF
TRBV7-9,CASLRPGEEAFF
TRBV15,CATSRDRTEIGELFF
TRBV12-3/TRBV12-4,CASSLSSLNEQFF
TRBV2,CASSADSLQPQHF
TRBV6-5,CASGEVAGFVEQFF
TRBV12-3/TRBV12-4,CASSLGSTDTQYF
TRBV18,CASSPRTDPYEQYF